This is a list of T cell receptor beta chains from one sample in a study of CD8 T cells in Susac syndrome. MiXCR, applied by TCRdb to the immunoSEQ multiplex PCR reads, yields one record per CDR3 protein. The table includes roughly 200,000 distinct CDR3 sequences, about 94% detected once. The sequencing input was CD4+ T cells from PBMCs. These receptors all stem from a human donor in good health. Both conserved end residues are part of each CDR3. The D gene is left open where the match is weak. Size is stated for part of the rows, as once, few or many counts, or as a class when the clone is expanded.

abundance	j_gene	d_gene	v_gene	CDR3nt	CDR3aa
NA	TRBJ2-3	TRBD1	TRBV6-2/TRBV6-3	TGTGCCAGCGTCGACAGGGGGCCCGCAGATACGCAGTATTTT	CASVDRGPADTQYF
NA	TRBJ1-4	NA	TRBV5-1	TGCGCCAGCAGCGAGGAGGACGGAGAAAAACTGTTTTTT	CASSEEDGEKLFF
NA	TRBJ1-2	NA	TRBV11-2	TGTGCCAGCAGCTTAAGGCAGGGCATTGGCTACACCTTC	CASSLRQGIGYTF
few	TRBJ2-1	TRBD2	TRBV12-3/TRBV12-4	TGTGCCAGCAGTTCTAGCGGGACTTACAATGAGCAGTTCTTC	CASSSSGTYNEQFF
NA	TRBJ1-5	NA	TRBV25-1	TGTGCCAGCCAGTTAGCAGGAGGGAATCAGCCCCAGCATTTT	CASQLAGGNQPQHF
NA	TRBJ2-7	NA	TRBV3-1	TGTGCCAGCAGCCAAGTAACAGCTTCCTACGAGCAGTACTTC	CASSQVTASYEQYF
NA	TRBJ2-6	NA	TRBV28	TGTGCCAGCAGTCCAATGGGGGCCAACGTCCTGACTTTC	CASSPMGANVLTF
once	TRBJ2-2	NA	TRBV20-1	TGCAGTGCTCCCCCCCGGGCGGGACCTGCGAACACCGGGGAGCTGTTTTTT	CSAPPRAGPANTGELFF
NA	TRBJ2-5	TRBD2	TRBV29-1	TGCAGCGCAATCCTAGCGGGAGGGTCCAAGACCCAGTACTTC	CSAILAGGSKTQYF
once	TRBJ2-5	NA	TRBV20-1	TGCAGTGCTAGAGATCCGAACAGGGAAGAGACCCAGTACTTC	CSARDPNREETQYF
once	TRBJ2-3	TRBD2	TRBV29-1	TGCAGCGTCTGGACTAGCGGGACAGATACGCAGTATTTT	CSVWTSGTDTQYF
NA	TRBJ2-1	NA	TRBV14	TGTGCCAGCAGCCAAGAGACGGGACACGGAGTGTTCTTC	CASSQETGHGVFF
NA	TRBJ1-2	TRBD1	TRBV29-1	TGCAGCGTTGAGGACAGGGCTGTTCGAGGCTACACCTTC	CSVEDRAVRGYTF
NA	TRBJ2-1	TRBD2	TRBV29-1	TGCAGCGGGGGGGAGACTAGCCTCCCCCAACAGTTCTTC	CSGGETSLPQQFF
NA	TRBJ1-1	NA	TRBV19	TGTGCCAGTACTAATTTGGGCAGGTCATTGTTGAACACTGAAGCTTTCTTT	CASTNLGRSLLNTEAFF
NA	TRBJ2-2	TRBD1	TRBV29-1	TGCAGCGTCGGGGACAGGCTCTCGAACACCGGGGAGCTGTTTTTT	CSVGDRLSNTGELFF
NA	TRBJ1-5	NA	TRBV3-1	TGTGCCAGCAGCCAAGTGAGGCAGGGGCCCCAGCATTTT	CASSQVRQGPQHF
NA	TRBJ1-2	NA	TRBV27	TGTGCCAGCAGTTCCGAGAGGGCGCGTGGCTACACCTTC	CASSSERARGYTF
NA	TRBJ2-1	TRBD2	TRBV2	TGTGCCAGCAGATTAGCGGGAGAGGCCTACAATGAGCAGTTCTTC	CASRLAGEAYNEQFF
NA	TRBJ2-1	NA	TRBV28	TGTGCCAGCGGGGCCGGGGCTATCAATGAGCAGTTCTTC	CASGAGAINEQFF
NA	TRBJ2-7	NA	TRBV15	TGTGCCACCAGCAGGGGCAGGTTGGGGCAGTACTTC	CATSRGRLGQYF
NA	TRBJ2-1	NA	TRBV29-1	TGCAGCGTTGCGGTCGCGGGAATGGACAATGAGCAGTTCTTC	CSVAVAGMDNEQFF
NA	TRBJ1-5	NA	TRBV27	TGTGCCAGCAGTTTAAGGTGGGACCCGCAGGGCCGACAGCCCCAGCATTTT	CASSLRWDPQGRQPQHF
NA	TRBJ1-1	NA	TRBV18	TGTGCCAGCTCACCAAGTAACACTGAAGCTTTCTTT	CASSPSNTEAFF
NA	TRBJ2-7	NA	TRBV6-2/TRBV6-3	TGTGCCAGCAGTTACCCCTACGAGCAGTACTTC	CASSYPYEQYF
NA	TRBJ2-3	NA	TRBV9	TGTGCCAGCAGCGTAGCGGGAGCCTCAGATACGCAGTATTTT	CASSVAGASDTQYF
NA	TRBJ2-3	TRBD2	TRBV29-1	TGCAGCGTGCCCAGGACTAGCGGGAGCGGCAGCACAGATACGCAGTATTTT	CSVPRTSGSGSTDTQYF
NA	TRBJ2-6	NA	TRBV11-2	TGTGCCAGCAGCTTAGGTGGGGCTGGGGCCAACGTCCTGACTTTC	CASSLGGAGANVLTF
NA	TRBJ2-7	NA	TRBV19	TGTGCCAGTAGTATGTCGACTAACGAGCAGTACTTC	CASSMSTNEQYF
once	TRBJ2-1	NA	TRBV4-3	TGCGCCAGCAGCCAAGATTGGCGCAATGAGCAGTTCTTC	CASSQDWRNEQFF
NA	TRBJ1-2	TRBD1	TRBV29-1	TGCAGCGTTAGACAGGGCGTCGTTGGCTACACCTTC	CSVRQGVVGYTF
NA	TRBJ2-7	TRBD1	TRBV6-5	TGTGCCTCAGCAGGGGGGGACAGGGATTACGAGCAGTACTTC	CASAGGDRDYEQYF
NA	TRBJ1-5	NA	TRBV19	TGTGCCAGTAGTATTAAGACGGCCAATCAGCCCCAGCATTTT	CASSIKTANQPQHF
NA	TRBJ2-7	TRBD1	TRBV20-1	TGCAGTGCCTTAGGACAGGGTTCGTACGAGCAGTACTTC	CSALGQGSYEQYF
NA	TRBJ1-1	NA	TRBV4-1	TGCGCCAGCAGCCCTACGGTGGTCACTGAAGCTTTCTTT	CASSPTVVTEAFF
NA	TRBJ2-3	NA	TRBV7-3	TGTGCCAGCAGCTTACGGCGGGGAGGAGATACGCAGTATTTT	CASSLRRGGDTQYF
NA	TRBJ2-7	NA	TRBV6-2/TRBV6-3	TGTGCCAGCAGTTACTCGATTCGGGGGCAGTACTTC	CASSYSIRGQYF
NA	TRBJ2-1	NA	TRBV3-1	TGTGCCAGCACCCTAGGGACCACTAGCAAGTTCTTC	CASTLGTTSKFF
NA	TRBJ2-4	NA	TRBV30	TGTGCCGGCGCGTTCGGGGAAAACATCATTCAGTACTTC	CAGAFGENIIQYF
NA	TRBJ2-1	TRBD2	TRBV7-3	TGTGCCAGCAGCCGCCAGGGAGCGGGAGGGGTCAATGAGCAGTTCTTC	CASSRQGAGGVNEQFF
NA	TRBJ2-3	TRBD1	TRBV27	TGTGCCAGCAGTTTCAGGGGGTCAGCAGATACGCAGTATTTT	CASSFRGSADTQYF
NA	TRBJ2-3	NA	TRBV7-2	TGTGCCAGCAGCCCACCCATGGATACGCAGTATTTT	CASSPPMDTQYF
NA	TRBJ2-7	NA	TRBV20-1	TGCAGTGCGAAGTATTTGTCCTCCTCCTACGAGCAGTACTTC	CSAKYLSSSYEQYF
NA	TRBJ1-1	NA	TRBV7-2	TGTGCCAGCAGCTTAGAACAGGGTAGCACTGAAGCTTTCTTT	CASSLEQGSTEAFF
NA	TRBJ2-7	TRBD2	TRBV3-1	TGTGCCAGCAGCCAAGATCCCCCGGGACTAGCATCCGAGCAGTACTTC	CASSQDPPGLASEQYF
NA	TRBJ2-5	NA	TRBV7-2	TGTGCCAGCAGCCCACAACGGACCTACCAAGAGACCCAGTACTTC	CASSPQRTYQETQYF
NA	TRBJ2-3	TRBD2	TRBV20-1	TGCAGTGCTAGCGATTCGGGGGGGACGGCAGATACGCAGTATTTT	CSASDSGGTADTQYF
NA	TRBJ2-1	TRBD2	TRBV11-1	TGTGCCAGCAGCAGACTAGCGGGAGGGCCTTGGGAGCAGTTCTTC	CASSRLAGGPWEQFF
NA	TRBJ1-4	TRBD1	TRBV7-8	TGTGCCAGCAGCGCAGCAGGGGGCGCGGGGGAAAAACTGTTTTTT	CASSAAGGAGEKLFF
NA	TRBJ2-1	NA	TRBV30	TGTGCCTGGACGCGGCGTCTAGGCGATGAGCAGTTCTTC	CAWTRRLGDEQFF
NA	TRBJ2-6	NA	TRBV7-2	TGTGCCAGCAGCCCCCGCTCTGGGGCCAACGTCCTGACTTTC	CASSPRSGANVLTF
NA	TRBJ2-3	NA	TRBV20-1	TGCAGTGCTACGACGTTAGACTTGGGGGGTACGCAGTATTTT	CSATTLDLGGTQYF
NA	TRBJ2-5	NA	TRBV5-1	TGCGCCAGCAGCTCTGGCGGAGCTCAAGAGACCCAGTACTTC	CASSSGGAQETQYF
NA	TRBJ2-5	NA	TRBV6-6	TGTGCCAGCAGTGTGTCCCAGGGGCCATCACAAGAGACCCAGTACTTC	CASSVSQGPSQETQYF
NA	TRBJ2-3	NA	TRBV5-6	TGTGCCAGCAGCTTGGTAGGGAACACAGATACGCAGTATTTT	CASSLVGNTDTQYF